This entry lists 20 T cell receptor beta chains sequenced from one sample in a study of cytomegalovirus exposure and HLA in healthy donors. PCR amplification relied on 60 Vbeta primers (plus 13 Jbeta primers). The protocol was immunoSEQ multiplex PCR, while the TCRdb copy is restricted to in-frame clones and leaves out a portion. The sample consists of roughly 98,000 clones, 76% of them appearing once. Material: PBMCs. The source is a man aged 40-50 years in good health and CMV-seronegative.

J is TRBJ2-5 and V is TRBV4-3; maybe TRBD1 (6 bases). From germline, CDR1 is LGHNA and CDR2 YSLEER. This CDR3 has 14 amino acids. Trimming left V 4 bases short and J 5 bases short, with 14 bases between. For the CDR3, the DNA is TGCGCCAGCAGCCCCGACAGGCAGAGGGAGACCCAGTACTTC. It encodes CASSPDRQRETQYF.

This clone was picked up a small number of times. As DNA, the CDR3 is TGTGCCAGCAGCCTGGGACAGGGGACCTTTGGGCCCCAGCATTTT. Translating gives CASSLGQGTFGPQHF. The chain recombines TRBV28 with TRBJ1-5, with 10 bases matching TRBD1. Germline CDR1 MDHEN, CDR2 SYDVKM. The CDR3 is 15 amino acids. V dropped 6 bases and J dropped 9; count of bases not matched to a gene: 11.

The J gene is TRBJ1-5, the V gene TRBV21-1; the table's D gene call, TRBD1, was not cross checked with the DNA. TRBV21-1 is marked as a pseudogene. CDR3 length: 16 amino acids. The CDR3 region has the DNA TGTGCCAGCAGCAGCCTGGACAGGGGCGAAGAACAGCCCCAGCATTTT. Translating it yields CASSSLDRGEEQPQHF.

The rearrangement uses TRBV11-2 and TRBJ2-1; D possibly corresponds to TRBD2 (6 bases). CDR3 size: 16 residues. V lost 2 bases to trimming and J lost 1 base, with 12 bases between them. Germline CDR1 and CDR2: SGHAT and FQNNGV. CDR3 nucleotides: TGTGCCAGCAGCTTACTTCTAGCGTCTTCCTACAATGAGCAGTTCTTC. Amino acid sequence: CASSLLLASSYNEQFF.

This clone was seen a handful of times. V and J are TRBV19 and TRBJ1-4, with 7 bases identical to TRBD1. V was pared by 5 bases and J by 5 bases, with 5 bases of the junction left unmatched. The CDR3 is 14 residues long. Germline-derived CDR1 and CDR2 are LNHDA and SQIVND (reference sequence). The CDR3 DNA reads TGTGCCAGTAGTGGAGGGGGCACGAATGAAAAACTGTTTTTT. This codes for CASSGGGTNEKLFF.

This clone appeared a few times. The chain joins TRBV7-2 to TRBJ2-7; 12 bases match TRBD2. CDR1 is SGHTA and CDR2 is FQGNSA in the germline V gene. V shed 5 bases, J shed 6 bases, and the junction held 17 bases outside the gene matches. The CDR3 runs to 18 residues. CDR3 amino acids: CASSTRTSGRTLRVEQYF. DNA for the CDR3: TGTGCCAGCAGCACCCGTACTAGCGGGAGGACCCTTCGCGTCGAGCAGTACTTC.

V usage is TRBV4-2 and J usage is TRBJ1-6; TRBD1 matches at 8 bases. The V segment lost 4 bases and the J segment 10 bases; nucleotides outside the gene matches: 9. The CDR3 is 15 residues long. The germline V gene encodes CDR1 LGHNA and CDR2 YNFKEQ. The CDR3 coding sequence is TGTGCCAGCAGCCTTCGGACAGGGACGGACTCACCCCTCCACTTT. As protein: CASSLRTGTDSPLHF.

The J gene is TRBJ2-7, the V gene TRBV5-1; perhaps TRBD1 as D (7 bases). CDR1 is SGHRS and CDR2 is YFSETQ in the germline V gene. The length of the CDR3 is 15 residues. Trimming removed 1 base from V and 1 base from J, with 12 bases in between. The CDR3 DNA reads TGCGCCAGCAGCTTGAGGACAGGACTATCCTACGAGCAGTACTTC. It encodes CASSLRTGLSYEQYF.

Only one count was recorded for this clone. J is TRBJ2-3 and V is TRBV9, with 11 bases lining up with TRBD2. The germline V gene has CDR1 SGDLS and CDR2 YYNGEE. The CDR3 runs to 17 residues. After removal of 2 bases from V and 0 bases from J, the junction contained 5 bases not matched to a gene. The CDR3 sequence: CASSVSGGAVSTDTQYF. CDR3 nucleotides: TGTGCCAGCAGCGTTAGCGGGGGGGCCGTTAGCACAGATACGCAGTATTTT. The full variable domain, its missing parts supplied by reference TRBV9 and TRBJ2-3, is DSGVTQTPKHLITATGQRVTLRCSPRSGDLSVYWYQQSLDQGLQFLIQYYNGEERAKGNILERFSAQQFPDLHSELNLSSLELGDSALYFCASSVSGGAVSTDTQYFGPGTRLTVL.

The chain's CDR3 is CASSSRTGGYEQYF. In DNA, the CDR3 is TGTGCCAGCAGCTCCCGGACTGGCGGATACGAGCAGTACTTC. The J gene is TRBJ2-7, the V gene TRBV5-4; D perhaps matches TRBD2 (5 bases). In germline, CDR1 is SGHNT, CDR2 YYREEE (reference sequence). The CDR3 sequence is 14 residues long. V was clipped by 3 bases and J by 4 bases, with 14 bases between them.

A word on this clone: At one boundary the junction diverges from the germline segment, which might be a read error. The chain has TRBV7-9 and TRBJ1-4, with TRBD1 matching 7 bases. Germline loops: CDR1 SEHNR, CDR2 FQNEAQ (reference sequence). The CDR3 extends over 15 amino acids. CDR3 DNA sequence: TGTTCCAGCAGCCCGTCGGACAGGAGTAATGAAAAACTGTTTTTT. Translated, it gives CSSSPSDRSNEKLFF.

The CDR3 region has the DNA TGTGCCAGCACCCCGACTGCAACTAATGAAAAACTGTTTTTT. It translates to CASTPTATNEKLFF. V is TRBV27 and J is TRBJ1-4; D gene uncertain. This CDR3 has 14 amino acids. Germline V gene lookup returns CDR1 MNHEY and CDR2 SMNVEV (reference sequence). Deletions cut 7 bases from V and 0 bases from J, with 9 bases between.

The chain has TRBV5-4 and TRBJ2-5; the match to TRBD2 covers 14 bases. Losses at the gene ends were 2 bases for V and 5 bases for J; bases not matched to a gene: 8. Germline CDR1 reads SGHNT; CDR2 reads YYREEE (reference sequence). CDR3 length: 17 amino acids. The CDR3 loop is CASSLPGLAGDRETQYF. The CDR3 DNA follows: TGTGCCAGCAGCTTACCGGGACTAGCGGGAGACAGGGAGACCCAGTACTTC. The full variable domain, in which reference TRBV5-4 and TRBJ2-5 provide the parts outside the CDR3, is ETGVTQSPTHLIKTRGQQVTLRCSSQSGHNTVSWYQQALGQGPQFIFQYYREEENGRGNFPPRFSGLQFPNYSSELNVNALELDDSALYLCASSLPGLAGDRETQYFGPGTRLLVL.

The chain combines TRBV6-6 with TRBJ1-1; D perhaps matches TRBD1 (6 bases). The V and J ends lost 0 bases and 5 bases respectively, with 13 bases between them. The CDR3 covers 15 residues. Germline CDR1 MNHNY, CDR2 SVGAGI (reference sequence). CDR3 nucleotide sequence: TGTGCCAGCAGTTACTCGAGGGGGTTGCGGACTGAAGCTTTCTTT. Its protein is CASSYSRGLRTEAFF.

This clone has a single count. The chain is built from TRBV5-4 and TRBJ1-3; perhaps TRBD1 as D (6 bases). CDR1 SGHNT and CDR2 YYREEE come from the germline V gene (reference sequence). The CDR3 runs 17 residues. Trimming removed 0 bases from V and 2 bases from J, with 15 bases in between. In DNA, the CDR3 is TGTGCCAGCAGCTTGGCGAGGGGGAAGGGTGCTGGAAACACCATATATTTT. Translated, it gives CASSLARGKGAGNTIYF.

J is TRBJ1-5 and V is TRBV29-1; D is possibly TRBD1 (5 bases). This CDR3 comprises 13 residues. Trimming cost V 4 bases and J 9 bases, with 16 bases left between them. Germline V gives CDR1 SQVTM, CDR2 ANQGSEA. The CDR3, as DNA: TGCAGCGTTGCCTGGGGCATGGGTGCGCCCCAGCATTTT. Translated: CSVAWGMGAPQHF.

This clone was recorded only once. The V and J genes are TRBV10-3 and TRBJ2-2; 9 nucleotides align to TRBD2. The length of the CDR3 is 17 residues. Trimming at V came to 4 bases and at J to 12 bases, leaving 18 bases not matched to a gene. The germline V gene has CDR1 ENHRY and CDR2 SYGVKD. The CDR3: CAISGPIAGARPAQLFF. CDR3 bases: TGTGCCATCAGTGGGCCTATAGCGGGGGCTCGTCCGGCGCAGCTGTTTTTT.

This rearrangement joins TRBV7-2 to TRBJ1-3; TRBD1 matches at 8 bases. This CDR3 comprises 15 residues. Trimming cost V 5 bases and J 8 bases; bases outside gene matches: 11. The germline V gene has CDR1 SGHTA and CDR2 FQGNSA. CDR3 in DNA: TGTGCCAGCAGCCCCAGACAGGGGTCGGGAGACACCATATATTTT. It encodes CASSPRQGSGDTIYF. Full variable domain (rest looked up from reference TRBV7-2 and TRBJ1-3): GAGVSQSPSNKVTEKGKDVELRCDPISGHTALYWYRQSLGQGLEFLIYFQGNSAPDKSGLPSDRFSAERTGGSVSTLTIQRTQQEDSAVYLCASSPRQGSGDTIYFGEGSWLTVV.

The chain is built from TRBV5-1 and TRBJ1-1, with TRBD1 as a possible D gene (6 bases). V was cut by 0 bases and J by 1 base, with 10 bases left in between. The CDR3 loop spans 15 amino acids. The V gene's germline CDR1 is SGHRS and CDR2 YFSETQ. In DNA form, the CDR3 reads TGCGCCAGCAGCTTGGCCCCCAGGGGGAACACTGAAGCTTTCTTT. It encodes CASSLAPRGNTEAFF.

The gene calls are TRBV5-4 and TRBJ1-4; TRBD1 agrees at 7 bases. Germline CDR1 reads SGHNT; CDR2 reads YYREEE (reference sequence). V lost 6 bases to trimming and J lost 1 base; unmatched junction nucleotides: 6. The CDR3 is made up of 15 amino acids. CDR3 loop: CASTLRQGTNEKLFF. As DNA, the CDR3 is TGTGCCAGCACCTTAAGACAGGGAACTAATGAAAAACTGTTTTTT.